This T cell receptor (beta chain) stems from a study of naive and memory T cell subsets. Two oligonucleotides, mixed equimolar, formed the beta constant-region primer covering TRBC1 and TRBC2. The ligated cDNA underwent four PCR rounds using SP2 and nested alpha and beta constant-region primers. TCRdb fed the UMI-ligation and nested PCR reads into MiXCR, producing one record per CDR3 protein. The data hold over 110,000 distinct CDR3 sequences, with approximately 20% observed a single time. Details on this clonotype: Its antigen is undetermined.

Whole-study findings and limits: Possibly reflecting memory cells re-expressing CD45RA, a few larger clonotypes occurred in naive repertoires, especially CD8.

Germline-derived CDR1 and CDR2 are SNHLY and FYNNEI. The V end was cut by 7 bases, the J end by 5 bases, with 15 bases between. The CDR3 is 14 residues long. The sequence derives from a human donor in good health. The rearrangement links TRBV2 to TRBJ2-1; D remains ambiguous. Sequencing was carried out using naive CD8+ T cells from blood. The CDR3 nucleotides read TGTGCCAGCAACCGTTGGCTGAACAACAATGAGCAGTTCTTC. It specifies CASNRWLNNNEQFF. The complete variable domain, with remaining parts taken from reference TRBV2 and TRBJ2-1, reads EPEVTQTPSHQVTQMGQEVILRCVPISNHLYFYWYRQILGQKVEFLVSFYNNEISEKSEIFDDQFSVERPDGSNFTLKIRSTKLEDSAMYFCASNRWLNNNEQFFGPGTRLTVL.